One sample yielded the 24 T cell receptor beta chains listed below, sequenced in a study of quantifying T cell responses using KT2 cells. Study as a whole: TCR alpha and beta constant-region primers primed reverse transcription of RNA.

The cDNA 3' end received a ligated oligonucleotide with a UMI. First-round PCR used 3 to 4 cycles and beta primers RC1.1 and RC1.2 covering TRBC1 and TRBC2. TCRdb redid the calling of the UMI-ligation and nested PCR reads with MiXCR, one entry per CDR3 protein. The sample contains fewer than 50,000 distinct CDR3 sequences, 11% of which appear only once. What was sequenced was PBMCs spiked with cells of the T cell clone KT2. These receptors all come from a human donor.

Many counts were recorded for this clonotype. This chain connects TRBV20-1 to TRBJ2-3; D is possibly TRBD2 (5 bases). The CDR3 runs to 15 residues. Germline CDR1 reads DFQATT; CDR2 reads SNEGSKA (reference sequence). V dropped 0 bases and J dropped 2 bases, with 12 bases sitting between them. The CDR3 loop is CSARDRLRATDTQYF. The CDR3 DNA reads TGCAGTGCTAGAGATCGGTTGCGGGCCACAGATACGCAGTATTTT.

The chain has TRBV2 and TRBJ1-2; 7 bases are shared with TRBD1. The junction had 10 bases not matched to a gene; V was cut back by 6 bases and J by 0 bases. Germline-derived CDR1 and CDR2 are SNHLY and FYNNEI. This CDR3 is built from 16 residues. The CDR3 DNA reads as TGTGCCAGCAGGAGGGGACAGACTACGCCTAACTATGGCTACACCTTC. It codes for CASRRGQTTPNYGYTF. Based on the CDR3 plus reference TRBV2 and TRBJ1-2, the full variable domain is EPEVTQTPSHQVTQMGQEVILRCVPISNHLYFYWYRQILGQKVEFLVSFYNNEISEKSEIFDDQFSVERPDGSNFTLKIRSTKLEDSAMYFCASRRGQTTPNYGYTFGSGTRLTVV.

In this sample, this clonotype turned up a few times. This chain uses TRBV3-1 with TRBJ1-1; D is perhaps TRBD1 (6 bases). Germline CDR1 reads LGHDT; CDR2 reads YNNKEL (reference sequence). V was clipped by 1 base and J by 7 bases, with 7 bases between them. The CDR3 is 12 amino acids. The CDR3 here is CASSQVGGEAFF. The CDR3 DNA is TGTGCCAGCAGCCAAGTAGGGGGTGAAGCTTTCTTT.

The chain recombines TRBV7-2 with TRBJ1-3; D is uncertain. The ends were cut back, 1 base at V and 1 base at J, with 11 bases in the middle. CDR1 SGHTA and CDR2 FQGNSA come from the germline V gene. The CDR3 is 16 residues long. The CDR3: CASSLGPLRSGNTIYF. CDR3 nucleotide sequence: TGTGCCAGCAGCTTAGGGCCGCTTCGATCTGGAAACACCATATATTTT.

This clonotype was found a few times. V usage is TRBV4-1 and J usage is TRBJ2-7; TRBD2 matches at 7 bases. The CDR3 runs 13 residues. The germline CDR1 and CDR2 sequences are MGHRA and YSYEKL. Trimming cost V 3 bases and J 3 bases; bases outside gene matches: 2. CDR3 sequence: CASSQTGGYEQYF. CDR3 sequence (DNA): TGCGCCAGCAGCCAGACGGGGGGCTACGAGCAGTACTTC.

Note on this clonotype: A single base separates this from a much larger clone, so it may be a read error. The rearrangement links TRBV12-5 to TRBJ2-1, with 7 bases lining up with TRBD2. The germline CDR1 and CDR2 sequences are LGHNT and FRNRAP. This CDR3 is built from 17 residues. Here the CDR3 reads CASGLVREGGSHNEQFF. DNA of the CDR3: TGTGCTAGTGGTTTGGTAAGGGAGGGCGGCTCCCACAATGAGCAGTTCTTC.

This clonotype was detected many times. V is TRBV5-4 and J is TRBJ2-7; unclear D gene. Looked up from germline, CDR1 is SGHNT and CDR2 is YYREEE (reference sequence). Trimming removed 0 bases from V and 0 bases from J, with 7 bases in between. There are 14 residues in the CDR3. CDR3 region: CASSLEATSYEQYF. The CDR3, as DNA: TGTGCCAGCAGCTTGGAGGCGACCTCCTACGAGCAGTACTTC.

The chain couples TRBV7-9 to TRBJ2-7, with D perhaps matching TRBD1 (5 bases). CDR1 and CDR2 from the germline V gene are SEHNR and FQNEAQ (reference sequence). Trimming left V 5 bases short and J 5 bases short, with 13 bases between. The CDR3 has 13 amino acids. Here the CDR3 DNA reads TGTGCCAGCAGCCCACCGACAGAGAACGAGCAGTACTTC. It translates to CASSPPTENEQYF.

This sequence joins TRBV11-2 and TRBJ2-3; TRBD2 matches at 9 bases. The CDR3 has 16 amino acids. V lost 6 bases and J lost 5; bases outside the gene matches: 12. Germline loops: CDR1 SGHAT, CDR2 FQNNGV. The CDR3 reads CASRDQLAGPGDTQYF. The CDR3 DNA is TGTGCCAGCAGGGACCAACTAGCGGGTCCGGGAGATACGCAGTATTTT.

CDR3 in DNA: TGCGCCAGCAGCCAGTTACTTCGGGCTAGCGGGGGAACAGATACGCAGTATTTT. Amino acid sequence: CASSQLLRASGGTDTQYF. The gene calls are TRBV4-1 and TRBJ2-3, with TRBD2 matching over 10 bases. The CDR3 contains 18 residues. Germline CDR1 and CDR2: MGHRA and YSYEKL. Losses at the gene ends were 3 bases for V and 3 bases for J; bases not matched to a gene: 12.

The table lists this clonotype with a few counts. This chain connects TRBV5-4 to TRBJ2-7, with 7 bases lining up with TRBD1. Germline V gene lookup returns CDR1 SGHNT and CDR2 YYREEE (reference sequence). Germline trimming cut 4 bases from V and 3 bases from J; bases unmatched to any gene: 13. CDR3 size: 16 residues. Written as DNA, the CDR3 is TGTGCCAGCAGCCGAGAACCCGGGACAGCTGGCTACGAGCAGTACTTC. Translating gives CASSREPGTAGYEQYF.

There are many counts of this clonotype. The rearrangement joins TRBV7-8 to TRBJ2-1, with 12 bases that match TRBD2. Germline assignment: CDR1 SGHVS and CDR2 FQNEAQ. V was pared by 0 bases and J by 6 bases, with 9 bases of the junction left unmatched. CDR3 length: 18 residues. The CDR3 is CASSLAAVTSGGRNEQFF. DNA for the CDR3: TGTGCCAGCAGCTTAGCCGCGGTTACTAGCGGGGGGCGCAATGAGCAGTTCTTC.

The table lists this clonotype with a few counts. The rearrangement uses TRBV3-1 and TRBJ2-5; 8 bases map to TRBD2. The trim removed 5 bases at V and 1 base at J, leaving 6 bases unmatched. Per germline, CDR1 LGHDT and CDR2 YNNKEL (reference sequence). The CDR3 runs 15 residues. CDR3 amino acids: CASSSQRGPQETQYF. In DNA form, the CDR3 reads TGTGCCAGCAGCTCTCAGCGGGGGCCCCAAGAGACCCAGTACTTC.

The genes are TRBV2 and TRBJ2-7; TRBD2 matches at 12 bases. Germline V gene data show CDR1 as SNHLY and CDR2 as FYNNEI. This CDR3 has 15 amino acids. Unmatched junction bases numbered 9, after V lost 9 bases and J lost 3 bases. CDR3 DNA sequence: TGTGCCAGTCATGGCCGACTAGCGGGGGACTACGAGCAGTACTTC. Translation: CASHGRLAGDYEQYF.

There are many counts of this clonotype. J is TRBJ2-2 and V is TRBV4-3; a possible D gene is TRBD2 (6 bases). The V gene lost 4 bases and the J gene lost 0 bases, with 15 bases spanning the gap. Germline V gene sequence: CDR1 LGHNA, CDR2 YSLEER. The CDR3 totals 17 residues. The CDR3 sequence is CASSPSGRDPNTGELFF. The CDR3 nucleotides read TGCGCCAGCAGCCCGTCTGGGCGGGACCCGAACACCGGGGAGCTGTTTTTT.

This clonotype was seen a few times. This chain uses TRBV7-9 with TRBJ2-1; TRBD1 aligns across 9 bases. The germline V gene has CDR1 SEHNR and CDR2 FQNEAQ (reference sequence). J gave up 6 bases and V 5 bases, and 8 bases lay outside the gene matches. The CDR3 consists of 15 residues. The CDR3 loop is CASSPTGQGTNEQFF. CDR3 nucleotides: TGTGCCAGCAGCCCCACGGGACAGGGAACCAATGAGCAGTTCTTC.

The chain has TRBV12-3 or TRBV12-4 and TRBJ1-1, with a weak D call TRBD1 (6 bases). The length of the CDR3 is 15 residues. Trimming left V 7 bases short and J 5 bases short, with 20 bases between. CDR3 in DNA: TGTGCCAGCATTATCTCCCCCGGGGGCATGACTGAAGCTTTCTTT. This translates into CASIISPGGMTEAFF.

This clonotype was recorded at least ten times. The J gene is TRBJ2-7, the V gene TRBV12-3 or TRBV12-4, with 7 bases matching TRBD1. The V segment lost 6 bases and the J segment 5 bases; nucleotides outside the gene matches: 4. This CDR3 is built from 12 residues. Here the CDR3 reads CASSYGTDEQYF. Written as DNA, the CDR3 is TGTGCCAGCAGCTACGGGACAGACGAGCAGTACTTC.

The chain carries TRBV20-1 and TRBJ2-5; 11 positions match TRBD2. This CDR3 has 16 amino acids. V was clipped by 6 bases and J by 2 bases; unmatched bases: 11. CDR1 DFQATT and CDR2 SNEGSKA come from the germline V gene (reference sequence). This CDR3 is CSAKDLAGGGQETQYF. The CDR3 nucleotides are TGCAGTGCCAAAGATTTAGCGGGAGGGGGTCAAGAGACCCAGTACTTC.

This clonotype occurred once. The rearrangement joins TRBV25-1 to TRBJ1-2, with TRBD1 matching 8 bases. This CDR3 is built from 15 residues. Germline values: CDR1 MGHDK, CDR2 SYGVNS. J was trimmed by 1 base and V by 7 bases; bases with no gene match: 8. The CDR3 reads CASTYGQGHNYGYTF. The CDR3 coding sequence is TGTGCCAGCACCTATGGACAGGGCCATAACTATGGCTACACCTTC.

The chain carries TRBV4-1 and TRBJ2-2, with D possibly being TRBD1 or TRBD2 (6 bases each). Germline V gene data show CDR1 as MGHRA and CDR2 as YSYEKL. The V end lost 3 bases, the J end lost 4 bases, and 18 bases lay between the germline ends. This CDR3 has 17 amino acids. CDR3 sequence reads: CASSHSPTRGFTGELFF. In DNA, the CDR3 is TGCGCCAGCAGCCATTCCCCGACTAGGGGGTTCACCGGGGAGCTGTTTTTT.

The V gene is TRBV6-6, the J gene TRBJ1-5, with TRBD1 as a possible D gene (5 bases). CDR3 length equals 15 residues. Germline V gene lookup returns CDR1 MNHNY and CDR2 SVGAGI (reference sequence). V gave up 5 bases and J gave up 2 bases, with 13 bases separating them. The CDR3 sequence: CASSNTTQGNQPQHF. For the CDR3, the DNA is TGTGCCAGCAGTAACACCACACAGGGCAATCAGCCCCAGCATTTT.

This clonotype was counted at least ten times. The gene calls are TRBV29-1 and TRBJ2-3, with 7 bases lining up with TRBD1. Germline-derived CDR1 and CDR2 are SQVTM and ANQGSEA. This CDR3 is built from 14 residues. The trim removed 4 bases at V and 1 base at J, leaving 5 bases unmatched. The CDR3, as DNA: TGCAGCGTTGGGGCAGGGGGTGGCACAGATACGCAGTATTTT. Translating it yields CSVGAGGGTDTQYF.

In this sample, this clonotype turned up many times. This chain uses TRBV20-1 with TRBJ2-7; D perhaps matches TRBD1 (6 bases). CDR1 and CDR2 from the germline V gene are DFQATT and SNEGSKA (reference sequence). V lost 2 bases and J 3 bases, leaving 17 bases between the germline ends. CDR3 size: 15 residues. The CDR3 sequence is CSARPSRQAVYEQYF. In nucleotides, the CDR3 is TGCAGTGCTAGACCATCTCGACAGGCGGTCTACGAGCAGTACTTC.